Listed below are T cell receptor beta chains from one sample, sequenced in a study of cytomegalovirus exposure and HLA in healthy donors. Sequencing used immunoSEQ multiplex PCR; TCRdb keeps in-frame clones, though not all of them. The sample has 200,000 to 300,000 clones; approximately 78% are singletons. Sequencing was carried out using PBMCs. The receptors were gathered from a boy aged 5 to 17 in good health and CMV-seronegative. Both conserved end residues are part of each CDR3. The order of the fields is D gene, J gene, clone size, CDR3 length, V gene, CDR3 protein, CDR3 DNA. The D gene is left open where the match is weak. Expanded clones get a size class; other rows say once, few or many, or leave the size out.

.	TRBJ1-1	.	12	TRBV2	CASSERNTEAFF	TGTGCCAGCAGTGAGAGGAACACTGAAGCTTTCTTT
.	TRBJ2-7	.	14	TRBV11-2	CASSSRSAAYEQYF	TGTGCCAGCAGCTCCCGCAGCGCCGCGTACGAGCAGTACTTC
TRBD1	TRBJ1-2	.	14	TRBV2	CASSPPDRGQGYTF	TGTGCCAGCAGTCCCCCGGACAGGGGGCAGGGCTACACCTTC
TRBD2	TRBJ2-1	.	16	TRBV5-5	CASSRGAGVRYNEQFF	TGTGCCAGCAGCCGAGGCGCGGGAGTCAGGTACAATGAGCAGTTCTTC
TRBD1	TRBJ2-7	.	14	TRBV7-2	CASSRTGNSYEQYF	TGTGCCAGCTCCCGGACAGGGAATTCCTACGAGCAGTACTTC
TRBD2	TRBJ2-1	.	17	TRBV5-1	CASSRGSSGVFYNEQFF	TGCGCCAGCAGCCGCGGGTCTAGCGGGGTGTTCTACAATGAGCAGTTCTTC
.	TRBJ1-4	few	13	TRBV6-1	CASVNTLGEKLFF	TGTGCCAGCGTGAATACCCTCGGGGAAAAACTGTTTTTT
.	TRBJ1-4	.	11	TRBV11-2	CASSLDSKLFF	TGTGCCAGCAGCTTAGATTCGAAACTGTTTTTT
.	TRBJ2-3	.	15	TRBV5-1	CASSFSGVGTDTQYF	TGCGCCAGCAGCTTCTCAGGGGTGGGCACAGATACGCAGTATTTT
.	TRBJ2-7	.	14	TRBV6-6	CASRKTGTPYEQYF	TGTGCCAGCAGAAAGACAGGTACCCCCTACGAGCAGTACTTC
.	TRBJ2-1	.	15	TRBV6-4	CASSEAGPGVSEQFF	TGTGCCAGCAGTGAGGCGGGACCCGGGGTTAGTGAGCAGTTCTTC
.	TRBJ2-7	.	13	TRBV10-3	CAISVQGVNEQYF	TGTGCCATCAGTGTACAGGGAGTCAACGAGCAGTACTTC
.	TRBJ1-5	few	14	TRBV9	CASSAQISNQPQHF	TGTGCCAGCAGCGCCCAGATTAGCAATCAGCCCCAGCATTTT
.	TRBJ1-1	.	17	TRBV13	CASSLTAGVKTNTEAFF	TGTGCCAGCAGCTTAACGGCGGGGGTTAAGACAAACACTGAAGCTTTCTTT
.	TRBJ2-3	.	16	TRBV6-6	CASSYRDSLAQDTQYF	TGTGCCAGCAGTTACCGGGACAGCCTAGCGCAAGATACGCAGTATTTT
.	TRBJ2-2	.	14	TRBV7-3	CASSLAGVTGELFF	TGTGCCAGCAGCCTGGCAGGGGTTACCGGGGAGCTGTTTTTT
.	TRBJ2-7	.	13	TRBV4-1	CASSQVDSYEQYF	TGCGCCAGCAGCCAAGTGGACAGCTACGAGCAGTACTTC
TRBD2	TRBJ2-1	.	15	TRBV7-7	CASSLGLREGCEQFF	TGTGCCAGCAGCTTAGGTCTGCGGGAGGGTTGTGAGCAGTTCTTC
TRBD1	TRBJ2-7	.	12	TRBV5-1	CASRQGSYEQYF	TGCGCCAGCCGACAGGGCTCCTACGAGCAGTACTTC
.	TRBJ1-2	few	16	TRBV7-3	CASSLTPNTRGYGYTF	TGTGCCAGCAGCTTAACGCCGAACACCAGGGGATATGGCTACACCTTC
.	TRBJ2-5	.	13	TRBV6-6	CASIRQGGETQYF	TGTGCCAGCATCAGACAGGGAGGAGAGACCCAGTACTTC
.	TRBJ2-7	.	13	TRBV9	CASSVRDNYEQYF	TGTGCCAGCAGCGTCCGGGACAACTACGAGCAGTACTTC
.	TRBJ2-1	.	16	TRBV27	CASSSTSFGSYNEQFF	TGTGCCAGCAGTTCCACTAGCTTTGGATCCTACAATGAGCAGTTCTTC
TRBD2	TRBJ2-1	once	14	TRBV30	CAWSTGTNYNEQFF	TGTGCCTGGAGTACCGGGACTAACTACAATGAGCAGTTCTTC
TRBD1	TRBJ1-2	.	16	TRBV2	CASSDTFLTGGYGYTF	TGTGCCAGCAGCGATACTTTTCTGACAGGGGGCTATGGCTACACCTTC
.	TRBJ1-4	.	14	TRBV6-6	CASTSLPGDEKLFF	TGTGCCAGCACCTCCCTCCCAGGGGATGAAAAACTGTTTTTT
TRBD2	TRBJ2-1	few	14	TRBV29-1	CSVDGRGSYNEQFF	TGCAGCGTTGATGGTCGCGGGAGCTACAATGAGCAGTTCTTC
.	TRBJ1-1	few	14	TRBV5-6	CASSLVQGRSEAFF	TGTGCCAGCAGCTTGGTCCAGGGAAGGTCTGAAGCTTTCTTT
.	TRBJ2-5	.	14	TRBV27	CASSPKGHQETQYF	TGTGCCAGCAGCCCCAAGGGGCATCAAGAGACCCAGTACTTC
TRBD1	TRBJ1-2	once	16	TRBV18	CASPSGQGASNYGYTF	TGTGCCAGCCCCTCCGGACAGGGGGCCTCTAACTATGGCTACACCTTC
.	TRBJ2-7	.	14	TRBV10-1	CASSDSDGAYEQYF	TGCGCCAGCAGTGATTCCGACGGAGCCTACGAGCAGTACTTC
.	TRBJ1-2	.	17	TRBV4-2	CASSLGGRGSANYGYTF	TGTGCCAGCAGCCTGGGCGGCAGGGGTTCAGCTAACTATGGCTACACCTTC
.	TRBJ2-6	.	15	TRBV7-8	CASSLGSSGANVLTF	TGTGCCAGCAGCTTAGGTAGCTCTGGGGCCAACGTCCTGACTTTC
TRBD1	TRBJ2-2	.	15	TRBV5-1	CASSLGRQGSGELFF	TGCGCCAGCAGCTTGGGAAGACAGGGCTCCGGGGAGCTGTTTTTT
.	TRBJ2-7	.	14	TRBV12-1	CASSFHRISYEQYF	TGTGCCAGCAGCTTTCACAGGATCTCCTACGAGCAGTACTTC
TRBD1	TRBJ2-5	.	14	TRBV7-6	CASSLTGGEETQYF	TGTGCCAGCAGCCTGACAGGGGGGGAAGAGACCCAGTACTTC
.	TRBJ2-2	.	15	TRBV19	CASSITRLGAGELFF	TGTGCCAGTAGTATAACTCGACTCGGGGCCGGGGAGCTGTTTTTT
.	TRBJ1-2	.	16	TRBV15	CATSRVGGESDYGYTF	TGTGCCACCAGCAGAGTTGGTGGGGAGTCTGACTATGGCTACACCTTC
TRBD2	TRBJ2-2	.	15	TRBV29-1	CSVGGDLKGTGELFF	TGCAGCGTGGGGGGGGACCTTAAGGGCACCGGGGAGCTGTTTTTT
TRBD2	TRBJ2-1	.	16	TRBV9	CASSVDLAGGVSEQFF	TGTGCCAGCAGCGTAGATCTAGCGGGAGGGGTTAGTGAGCAGTTCTTC
TRBD1	TRBJ2-7	.	14	TRBV5-1	CASSYGQGAYEQYF	TGCGCCAGCAGCTATGGACAGGGGGCCTACGAGCAGTACTTC
TRBD2	TRBJ2-1	.	15	TRBV25-1	CASSGISGRRNEQFF	TGTGCCAGCAGTGGGATTAGCGGGAGAAGGAATGAGCAGTTCTTC
.	TRBJ1-1	.	13	TRBV9	CASSVAGSAEAFF	TGTGCCAGCAGCGTAGCCGGTAGCGCTGAAGCTTTCTTT
TRBD1	TRBJ1-4	.	16	TRBV6-6	CASSFTGDRYNEKLFF	TGTGCCAGCAGTTTTACTGGGGACAGATATAATGAAAAACTGTTTTTT